Following are 2 T cell receptor beta chains from one sample sequenced in a study of vaccination effects on CD4 cells after COVID-19. Expansion with viral peptide pools was applied to antigen-specific CD4+ T cells by the ViraFEST assay prior to sequencing. After roughly eleven days in culture, the CD4+ T cells were isolated. The study found no prior SARS-CoV-2 infection in the vaccine recipients, who tested negative for nucleocapsid antibodies. Their target antigens are unknown. TCRdb keeps only in-frame clones here, not all; method: immunoSEQ multiplex PCR. The table has 27,000 or so clones, 72% seen once. The specimen comprised CD4+ T cells from PBMCs cultured with SARS-CoV-2 spike peptides, sampled before COVID-19 vaccination. These receptor sequences come from a human donor who received a COVID-19 vaccine.

The genes are TRBV6-1 and TRBJ2-3, with D possibly matching TRBD2 (5 bases). This CDR3 has 15 amino acids. V was shortened by 2 bases and J by 2 bases, with 11 bases between the two germline ends. Germline lookup yields CDR1 MNHNS and CDR2 SASEGT. The CDR3, as DNA: TGTGCCAGCAGTGAAACTAGTACACCCACAGATACGCAGTATTTT. This codes for CASSETSTPTDTQYF.

This clone showed up just a few times. The chain is built from TRBV7-9 and TRBJ1-3; D unresolved. This CDR3 contains 15 residues. Per germline, CDR1 SEHNR and CDR2 FQNEAQ (reference sequence). V was trimmed by 1 base and J by 0 bases, leaving 7 bases between them. The CDR3 DNA sequence: TGTGCCAGCAGCTTAGGTGCAACCTCTGGAAACACCATATATTTT. It specifies CASSLGATSGNTIYF.